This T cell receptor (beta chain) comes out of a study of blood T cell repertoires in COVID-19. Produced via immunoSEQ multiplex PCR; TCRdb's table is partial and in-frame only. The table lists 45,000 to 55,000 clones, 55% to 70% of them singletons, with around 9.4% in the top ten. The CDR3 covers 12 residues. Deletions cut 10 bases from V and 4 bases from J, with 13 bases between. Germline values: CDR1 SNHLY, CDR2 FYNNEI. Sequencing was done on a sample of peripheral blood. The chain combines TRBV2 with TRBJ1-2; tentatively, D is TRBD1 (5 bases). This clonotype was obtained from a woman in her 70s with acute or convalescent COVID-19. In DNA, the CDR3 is TGTGCCACAAGACAGAATCTCTATGGCTACACCTTC. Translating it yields CATRQNLYGYTF.